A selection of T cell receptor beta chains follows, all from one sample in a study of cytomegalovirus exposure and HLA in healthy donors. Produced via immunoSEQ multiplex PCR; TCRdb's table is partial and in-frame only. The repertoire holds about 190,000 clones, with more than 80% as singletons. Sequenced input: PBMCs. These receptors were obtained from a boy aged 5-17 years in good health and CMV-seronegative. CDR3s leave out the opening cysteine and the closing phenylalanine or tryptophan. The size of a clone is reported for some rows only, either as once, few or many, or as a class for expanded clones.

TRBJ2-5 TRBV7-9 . SSSSQETQY
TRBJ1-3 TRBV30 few AWSPGGTGNTIY
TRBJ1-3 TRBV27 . ASSPGTGILGSRNTIY
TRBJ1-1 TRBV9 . ASSVATGAEAF
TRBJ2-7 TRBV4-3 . ASSQAGGQSSYEQY
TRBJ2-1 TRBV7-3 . ASSLLGGRIDNEQF
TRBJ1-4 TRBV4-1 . ASSQTFRVDEKLF
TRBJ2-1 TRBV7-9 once ASSSTQTGIQQF
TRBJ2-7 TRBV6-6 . ASSYSQTETYEQY
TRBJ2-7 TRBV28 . ASVGRGSYYEQY
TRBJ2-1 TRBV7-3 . ASSLGTSGYNEQF
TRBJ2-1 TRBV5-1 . ASSPGHYSNNEQF
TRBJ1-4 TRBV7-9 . SSSLGTGSNEKLF
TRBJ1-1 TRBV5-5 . ASSLYADMNTEAF
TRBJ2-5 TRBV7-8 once ASSSGHRETQY
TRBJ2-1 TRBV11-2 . ASSLATSADNEQF
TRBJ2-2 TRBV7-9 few ASSIQGPGELF
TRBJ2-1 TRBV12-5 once ASGLALAGGHNEQF
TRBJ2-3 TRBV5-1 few ASSQAGAFADTQY
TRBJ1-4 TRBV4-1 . ASSQVPGSNEKLF
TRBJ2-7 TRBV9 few ASSVGLAGVGYEQY
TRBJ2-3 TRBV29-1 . SVESSVDTQY
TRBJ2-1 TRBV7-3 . ASSLAGLNNEQF
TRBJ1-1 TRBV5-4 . ASSPRTAGTEAF
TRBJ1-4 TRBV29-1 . SGGQVNEKLF
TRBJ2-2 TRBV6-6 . ASSYLAGARTGELF
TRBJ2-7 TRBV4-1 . ASSQVQALSYEQY
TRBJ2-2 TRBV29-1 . SVTGNTGELF
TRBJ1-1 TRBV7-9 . ASSRGTGVNTEAF
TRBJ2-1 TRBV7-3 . ASSLMGGLNNEQF
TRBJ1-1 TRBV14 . ASSQGGAANTEAF
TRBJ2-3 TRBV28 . ASSFSITQGSSTDTQY
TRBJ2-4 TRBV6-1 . ASSPLRTIVGIQY